Listed here is a single T cell receptor beta chain. Indicated time point: after dendritic cell vaccination, including at tumor progression/relapse. PBMC sampling occurred before vaccination, two weeks after the third dose, and at progression. This record comes from a study of glioma-infiltrating T cells after dendritic cell vaccination. Amplification used 60 V beta primers and 13 J beta primers. Assay: immunoSEQ multiplex PCR; the TCRdb copy retains only in-frame clones and omits some. The profile shows tens of thousands of clones, about four fifths of them singletons. Specimen: blood, collected after dendritic cell vaccination. The TCR was taken from a human donor with glioblastoma.

This CDR3 reads CASSDSEAFF. The CDR3 DNA sequence: TGTGCCAGCAGCGACAGTGAAGCTTTCTTT. The chain is built from TRBV6-7 and TRBJ1-1; D perhaps matches TRBD1 (5 bases). TRBV6-7 is annotated as an ORF whose role is uncertain. V lost 6 bases and J 7 bases, leaving 6 bases between the germline ends. The CDR3 loop spans 10 amino acids.